This T cell receptor beta chain appears in the sequencing data of a study of T cells after yellow fever vaccination. The CDR3 length is 16 residues. V shed 5 bases and J 0 bases; nucleotides not matched to a gene: 7. Each CDR3 protein gets one entry after TCRdb re-called the 5' RACE reads with MiXCR. The data show a few hundred thousand distinct CDR3 sequences, under 20% seen once. Only one count was recorded for this clonotype. The chain carries TRBV12-3 or TRBV12-4 and TRBJ1-2, with 9 bases fitting TRBD1. The TCR comes from a man younger than 35 who received the YFV17D yellow fever vaccine. The specimen was PBMCs, collected before the yellow fever booster vaccination. In DNA form, the CDR3 reads TGTGCCAGCAGTCCGCCAGGGACAGGGTCTAACTATGGCTACACCTTC. It is translated as CASSPPGTGSNYGYTF.